This note documents a single TCR beta chain sequence. Its antigen is as yet unknown. Germline-derived CDR1 and CDR2 are SGHAT and FQNNGV. The germline V and J ends were trimmed by 1 base and 0 bases, with 7 bases remaining between them. This CDR3 is 14 amino acids long. This sample was taken from a study of tumor-infiltrating lymphocytes in localized non-small cell lung cancer. The study, taken as a whole, reports: Compared with uninvolved lung, tumors showed higher T cell infiltration by TCRbeta sequencing.

The method was immunoSEQ multiplex PCR; TCRdb's version includes in-frame clones alone and lacks a portion of them. The data show around 16,000 clones, approximately 49% seen once. The genes are TRBV11-2 and TRBJ2-7; unclear D gene. The sample taken for sequencing was lung tumor tissue. The sequence came from a human donor with non-small cell lung cancer. The CDR3, as DNA: TGTGCCAGCAGCTTAGGCCTCACCTCCTACGAGCAGTACTTC. Translated: CASSLGLTSYEQYF.